The 15 T cell receptor beta chains below were found in one sample sequenced in a study of T cell responses to AZD1222 COVID-19 vaccine. Profiled with immunoSEQ multiplex PCR; TCRdb holds only in-frame clones, not every one. The sample contains 250,000 to 300,000 clones, around 93% of which appear only once. This material consisted of peripheral blood, taken 28 days after the second AZD1222 dose. The source of these receptors is an adult who received the AZD1222 COVID-19 vaccine.

Concerning this clone itself: Compared with germline, one end of the junction differs, possibly owing to a read error. The CDR3 nucleotides read TGTGCCAGTAGTTACTCGGGGAAGAGGGACACTGAAGCTTTCTTT. This gives the protein CASSYSGKRDTEAFF. J is TRBJ1-1 and V is TRBV6-5; D is ambiguous. Germline V gene data show CDR1 as MNHEY and CDR2 as SVGAGI. The CDR3 length is 15 residues.

The chain combines TRBV7-2 with TRBJ1-2; D is unresolved. V was trimmed by 1 base and J by 4 bases, leaving 4 bases between them. The CDR3 covers 12 residues. Looked up from germline, CDR1 is SGHTA and CDR2 is FQGNSA. CDR3 bases: TGTGCCAGCAGCTTAGGGGGCTATGGCTACACCTTC. Encoded protein: CASSLGGYGYTF.

The chain employs TRBV28 and TRBJ1-4; TRBD1 is a possible D gene (6 bases). V lost 3 bases, J lost 0 bases, and 14 bases lay in between. The CDR3 length is 17 residues. CDR1 MDHEN and CDR2 SYDVKM come from the germline V gene. CDR3 loop: CASSFGRGRSTNEKLFF. The CDR3 DNA reads TGTGCCAGCAGTTTTGGCAGGGGAAGGTCAACTAATGAAAAACTGTTTTTT.

For the CDR3, the DNA is TGCGCCAGCAGCCCGGGACAGGACTACGAGCAGTACTTC. Translation: CASSPGQDYEQYF. The chain recombines TRBV5-1 with TRBJ2-7; TRBD1 matches at 8 bases. The CDR3 sequence is 13 residues long. CDR1 SGHRS and CDR2 YFSETQ come from the germline V gene. Trimming took 4 bases from V and 3 from J; bases not matched to a gene: 3.

This clone was seen a single time. The chain has TRBV7-9 and TRBJ2-7; D perhaps matches TRBD2 (6 bases). The CDR3 has 15 residues. The V end was cut by 1 base, the J end by 3 bases, with 13 bases between. Germline assignment: CDR1 SEHNR and CDR2 FQNEAQ (reference sequence). CDR3 in DNA: TGTGCCAGCAGCTTAGTCCGGGAGATGGGCTACGAGCAGTACTTC. Its protein product is CASSLVREMGYEQYF.

The CDR3 coding sequence is TGTGCCAGCAGCCTTACGAAGGGACCAGACATTCAGTACTTC. This gives the protein CASSLTKGPDIQYF. The chain couples TRBV14 to TRBJ2-4; D may match TRBD1 or TRBD2 (5 bases each). Germline CDR1 reads SGHDN; CDR2 reads FVKESK. Between the trimmed V and J ends, which lost 4 bases and 8 bases, there was a span of 15 bases. CDR3 length: 14 amino acids.

The rearrangement uses TRBV6-5 and TRBJ1-2; D might be TRBD1 (5 bases). The CDR3 contains 14 residues. Germline V CDR1 and CDR2: MNHEY, SVGAGI. Trimming took off 2 bases at V and 8 bases at J, with 15 bases between the two ends. Here the CDR3 reads CASSYLADTNGYTF. DNA for the CDR3: TGTGCCAGCAGTTACCTGGCGGACACTAACGGCTACACCTTC.

This clone was counted once. The sample holds other DNA sequences that translate to the same CDR3. J is TRBJ2-7 and V is TRBV5-1; no firm D call. CDR1 is SGHRS, CDR2 YFSETQ, per germline. The CDR3 extends over 13 amino acids. V dropped 4 bases and J dropped 0 bases, with 8 bases sitting between them. The CDR3: CASSGGSSYEQYF. The CDR3 nucleotides are TGCGCCAGCAGCGGTGGCAGCTCCTACGAGCAGTACTTC.

The chain is built from TRBV11-3 and TRBJ2-1, with D maybe TRBD2 (5 bases). This CDR3 comprises 13 residues. The V end was cut by 2 bases, the J end by 7 bases, with 9 bases between. Germline assignment: CDR1 SGHNT and CDR2 YENEEA. The CDR3 protein is CASSLSGSNEQFF. The CDR3 nucleotides are TGTGCCAGCAGCTTATCGGGGTCTAATGAGCAGTTCTTC.

V usage is TRBV18 and J usage is TRBJ2-7, with D maybe TRBD1 (5 bases). V lost 4 bases and J lost 6, with 13 bases in between. CDR3 length equals 13 residues. Germline lookup yields CDR1 KGHSH and CDR2 LQKENI. CDR3 sequence: CASSQYDSFEQYF. The CDR3 DNA follows: TGTGCCAGCTCACAGTACGACAGTTTCGAGCAGTACTTC. The variable domain in full, with the rest retrieved from reference TRBV18 and TRBJ2-7, is NAGVMQNPRHLVRRRGQEARLRCSPMKGHSHVYWYRQLPEEGLKFMVYLQKENIIDESGMPKERFSAEFPKEGPSILRIQQVVRGDSAAYFCASSQYDSFEQYFGPGTRLTVT.

A single count supports this clone. The rearrangement joins TRBV9 to TRBJ2-3, with D maybe TRBD2 (5 bases). V shed 3 bases and J shed 8 bases, with 19 bases lying between them. The CDR3 loop spans 15 amino acids. The V gene's germline CDR1 is SGDLS and CDR2 YYNGEE. Here the CDR3 DNA reads TGTGCCAGCAGCGACACCTACTTCGCGGGCGGTACGCAGTATTTT. Encoded protein: CASSDTYFAGGTQYF.

The rearrangement joins TRBV19 to TRBJ1-5, with 9 positions matching TRBD1. In germline, CDR1 is LNHDA, CDR2 SQIVND (reference sequence). The CDR3 has 15 residues. The trim removed 5 bases at V and 0 bases at J, leaving 2 bases unmatched. The CDR3 spells CASSWTGVSNQPQHF. The CDR3 nucleotides read TGTGCCAGTAGTTGGACAGGGGTTAGCAATCAGCCCCAGCATTTT.

The CDR3, as DNA: TGTGCCAGCTCACCACCTAGCGGGGCACTCACCGGGGAGCTGTTTTTT. It translates to CASSPPSGALTGELFF. The genes are TRBV18 and TRBJ2-2, with 8 nucleotides matching TRBD2. V lost 0 bases, J lost 4 bases, and 4 bases stayed unmatched. The CDR3 runs 16 residues. Germline-derived CDR1 and CDR2 are KGHSH and LQKENI.

V usage is TRBV18 and J usage is TRBJ1-4; TRBD1 aligns across 10 bases. There are 15 residues in the CDR3. The V segment lost 3 bases and the J segment 8 bases; nucleotides outside the gene matches: 6. The germline gives CDR1 KGHSH, CDR2 LQKENI. CDR3 protein: CASSPKRTGGEKLFF. CDR3 bases: TGTGCCAGCTCACCGAAGAGGACAGGGGGAGAAAAACTGTTTTTT.

V is TRBV11-3 and J is TRBJ2-1, with 7 nucleotides matching TRBD2. The length of the CDR3 is 13 residues. The V gene end was trimmed by 1 base and the J gene end by 7 bases; junction bases not matched to a gene: 1. CDR1 SGHNT and CDR2 YENEEA come from the germline V gene. Here the CDR3 reads CASSLAGGNEQFF. The CDR3 bases are TGTGCCAGCAGCTTAGCGGGGGGTAATGAGCAGTTCTTC.